Listed here are 28 T cell receptor beta chains from one sample, sequenced in a study of blood T cell repertoires in COVID-19. Data came from immunoSEQ multiplex PCR; TCRdb stores just in-frame clones and leaves some out. The profile shows 350,000 to 400,000 clones, around nine tenths of them singletons. What was sequenced was PBMCs or T cells enriched from blood (not recorded which). The receptors originated from a woman in her 30s who had recovered from COVID-19.

V usage is TRBV7-3 and J usage is TRBJ2-1; possible D gene TRBD2, 6 bases. Germline CDR1 SGHTA, CDR2 FQGTGA. Trimming removed 10 bases from V and 7 bases from J, with 20 bases in between. This CDR3 contains 14 residues. Here the CDR3 reads CAISTEDAGNEQFF. The CDR3 DNA sequence: TGTGCCATCTCAACCGAGGACGCGGGAAATGAGCAGTTCTTC.

J is TRBJ2-1 and V is TRBV10-1, with 13 bases that match TRBD2. Trimming took 6 bases from V and 11 from J; bases not matched to a gene: 1. This CDR3 comprises 12 residues. CDR1 and CDR2 (germline): WNHNN, SYGVQD (reference sequence). CDR3: CASRGTSGKQFF. The CDR3 DNA sequence: TGCGCCAGCAGAGGGACTAGCGGGAAGCAGTTCTTC.

The chain uses TRBV7-6 and TRBJ2-5, with 7 bases that match TRBD1. The CDR3 runs to 15 residues. Germline values: CDR1 SGHVS, CDR2 FNYEAQ. The V and J ends lost 7 bases and 1 base, in that order; junction bases with no gene match: 9. Here the CDR3 reads CASKKSRDSQETQYF. As DNA, the CDR3 is TGTGCCAGCAAGAAGTCCCGGGACAGCCAAGAGACCCAGTACTTC.

The chain employs TRBV4-2 and TRBJ1-1, with D tentatively TRBD1 (6 bases). Germline loops: CDR1 LGHNA, CDR2 YNFKEQ. Trimming took 5 bases from V and 1 from J, leaving 14 bases between them. There are 15 residues in the CDR3. CDR3 loop: CASSSPGTRNTEAFF. The DNA of the CDR3 is TGTGCCAGCAGCAGTCCCGGGACAAGGAACACTGAAGCTTTCTTT.

The genes are TRBV28 and TRBJ1-5; D uncertain. The V gene's germline CDR1 is MDHEN and CDR2 SYDVKM. V was cut by 5 bases and J by 0 bases, with 5 bases left in between. The CDR3 runs 13 residues. The chain's CDR3 is CASSGDSNQPQHF. Written as DNA, the CDR3 is TGTGCCAGCAGTGGAGATAGCAATCAGCCCCAGCATTTT.

The chain links TRBV29-1 to TRBJ1-3; no clear D gene. The CDR3 spans 11 residues. From germline, CDR1 is SQVTM and CDR2 ANQGSEA. V was pared by 1 base and J by 4 bases, with 2 bases between. The DNA of the CDR3 is TGCAGCGTTGAAGTAGGAAACACCATATATTTT. This translates into CSVEVGNTIYF.

The chain couples TRBV14 to TRBJ2-2; no reliable D call. V shed 1 base and J shed 2 bases, with 8 bases lying between them. This CDR3 has 15 residues. Germline V gene lookup returns CDR1 SGHDN and CDR2 FVKESK. CDR3 in DNA: TGTGCCAGCAGCCAAGTTTTCAGAAACACCGGGGAGCTGTTTTTT. It specifies CASSQVFRNTGELFF. Based on the CDR3 plus reference TRBV14 and TRBJ2-2, the full variable domain is EAGVTQFPSHSVIEKGQTVTLRCDPISGHDNLYWYRRVMGKEIKFLLHFVKESKQDESGMPNNRFLAERTGGTYSTLKVQPAELEDSGVYFCASSQVFRNTGELFFGEGSRLTVL.

This clone appeared a single time. The CDR3 reads CAWSDGGQVEKLFF. CDR3 nucleotides: TGTGCCTGGAGTGACGGGGGACAGGTTGAAAAACTGTTTTTT. The chain joins TRBV30 to TRBJ1-4; 8 nucleotides align to TRBD1. The CDR3 length is 14 residues. Per the germline V gene, CDR1 is GTSNPN and CDR2 is SVGIG (reference sequence). Trimming at V came to 1 base and at J to 7 bases, leaving 5 bases not matched to a gene.

The chain uses TRBV4-1 and TRBJ2-7; D gene ambiguous. The CDR3 covers 13 residues. Germline CDR1 is MGHRA and CDR2 is YSYEKL. V lost 4 bases and J 3 bases, leaving 10 bases between the germline ends. The DNA of the CDR3 is TGCGCCAGCAGCCCTAATTACGGCTACGAGCAGTACTTC. Encoded protein: CASSPNYGYEQYF.

The chain uses TRBV3-1 (or the pseudogene TRBV3-2) and TRBJ2-7; 7 bases fit TRBD1. From germline, CDR1 is LGHDT and CDR2 YNNKEL (reference sequence). The CDR3 is made up of 13 amino acids. V gave up 6 bases and J gave up 2 bases; unmatched junction bases: 4. The CDR3 loop reads CASRTTGTYEQYF. The DNA for the CDR3 is TGTGCCAGCAGAACGACAGGGACCTACGAGCAGTACTTC.

This chain connects TRBV10-3 to TRBJ1-6; possibly TRBD1 for D (5 bases). Deletions cut 4 bases from V and 6 bases from J, with 10 bases between. Per germline, CDR1 ENHRY and CDR2 SYGVKD. This CDR3 contains 14 residues. CDR3 loop: CAISGGDGNSPLHF. The CDR3 DNA reads TGTGCCATCAGTGGCGGGGACGGTAATTCACCCCTCCACTTT.

This clone was observed once. The V gene is TRBV5-4, the J gene TRBJ2-2; D perhaps matches TRBD1 (5 bases). The CDR3 is 15 residues long. Germline lookup yields CDR1 SGHNT and CDR2 YYREEE (reference sequence). Trimming stripped 4 bases from V and 1 base from J, with 11 bases between. The CDR3 here is CASSPDSLNTGELFF. The CDR3 DNA is TGTGCCAGCAGCCCCGACAGCTTGAACACCGGGGAGCTGTTTTTT.

This clone came up once. The chain carries TRBV14 and TRBJ1-1, with a possible D match to TRBD1 (5 bases). Germline V gene sequence: CDR1 SGHDN, CDR2 FVKESK. CDR3 length equals 15 residues. Trimming took 1 base from V and 4 from J, leaving 13 bases between them. CDR3 in amino acids: CASSQVLGEGTEAFF. CDR3 nucleotides: TGTGCCAGCAGCCAAGTTTTAGGGGAAGGCACTGAAGCTTTCTTT.

This chain links TRBV19 with TRBJ1-1, with D hard to call. V was pared by 6 bases and J by 3 bases, with 8 bases between. Germline V gene lookup returns CDR1 LNHDA and CDR2 SQIVND (reference sequence). This CDR3 has 12 amino acids. In DNA, the CDR3 is TGTGCCAGTAGCCTCGGGGACACTGAAGCTTTCTTT. It specifies CASSLGDTEAFF.

The genes are TRBV6-2 or TRBV6-3 and TRBJ1-1; D unclear. Per germline, CDR1 MNHEY and CDR2 SVGEGT. This CDR3 has 13 amino acids. Trimming cost V 1 base and J 0 bases, with 3 bases left between them. CDR3 in amino acids: CASSYLVNTEAFF. The CDR3 DNA is TGTGCCAGCAGTTACTTAGTGAACACTGAAGCTTTCTTT.

V usage is TRBV13 and J usage is TRBJ2-1; D perhaps matches TRBD2 (6 bases). Trimming cost V 7 bases and J 4 bases, with 8 bases left between them. Germline V gene data show CDR1 as PRHDT and CDR2 as FYEKMQ (reference sequence). The CDR3 covers 12 residues. The CDR3 protein is CASISGYNEQFF. CDR3 in DNA: TGTGCCAGCATTAGCGGTTACAATGAGCAGTTCTTC. Based on the CDR3 plus reference TRBV13 and TRBJ2-1, the full variable domain is AAGVIQSPRHLIKEKRETATLKCYPIPRHDTVYWYQQGPGQDPQFLISFYEKMQSDKGSIPDRFSAQQFSDYHSELNMSSLELGDSALYFCASISGYNEQFFGPGTRLTVL.

This chain links TRBV7-2 with TRBJ2-6; D gene unclear. This CDR3 region has 15 residues. Per the germline V gene, CDR1 is SGHTA and CDR2 is FQGNSA. With 1 base removed from V and 3 bases from J, the gap between germline ends came to 7 bases. The CDR3 loop reads CASSLDGFGANVLTF. The DNA of the CDR3 is TGTGCCAGCAGCTTAGATGGCTTTGGGGCCAACGTCCTGACTTTC.

This clone was seen a single time. CDR3 sequence reads: CASSLLRGDSPLHF. CDR3 coding DNA: TGTGCCAGCAGCTTGCTAAGGGGCGATTCACCCCTCCACTTT. The chain recombines TRBV5-6 with TRBJ1-6, with D perhaps matching TRBD1 (5 bases). The CDR3 has 14 amino acids. Germline CDR1 reads SGHDT; CDR2 reads YYEEEE. Trimming cost V 1 base and J 8 bases, with 10 bases left between them.

The chain carries TRBV28 and TRBJ1-2, with D perhaps matching TRBD1 (6 bases). Per germline, CDR1 MDHEN and CDR2 SYDVKM. V was clipped by 2 bases and J by 11 bases, with 12 bases between them. This CDR3 contains 12 residues. The CDR3 protein is CASSLPDSWYTF. CDR3 DNA: TGTGCCAGCAGTTTACCGGACAGCTGGTACACCTTC.

V usage is TRBV10-3 and J usage is TRBJ1-2; tentative D call: TRBD1 (6 bases). Trimming took 8 bases from V and 7 from J, leaving 23 bases between them. Germline V gene sequence: CDR1 ENHRY, CDR2 SYGVKD. The CDR3 runs to 15 residues. This CDR3 is CAIGPEQGSFSGYTF. The CDR3 coding sequence is TGTGCCATCGGCCCGGAACAGGGAAGTTTCTCTGGCTACACCTTC.

This clone occurred a few times. The rearrangement uses TRBV4-1 and TRBJ2-2, with 8 bases identical to TRBD1. Germline-derived CDR1 and CDR2 are MGHRA and YSYEKL. V dropped 4 bases and J dropped 0; count of bases not matched to a gene: 7. There are 17 residues in the CDR3. This CDR3 reads CASSRQDRGPNTGELFF. In nucleotides, the CDR3 is TGCGCCAGCAGCCGGCAAGACAGGGGCCCGAACACCGGGGAGCTGTTTTTT.

The chain couples TRBV5-8 to TRBJ1-5; D call uncertain. The CDR3 is 15 residues long. With 2 bases removed from V and 3 bases from J, the gap between germline ends came to 12 bases. Germline V gives CDR1 SGHTS, CDR2 YDEGEE. The chain's CDR3 is CASSFRFTDNQPQHF. The CDR3 bases are TGTGCCAGCAGCTTCCGTTTCACAGACAATCAGCCCCAGCATTTT.

The rearrangement joins TRBV18 to TRBJ1-2, with D unresolved. Germline loops: CDR1 KGHSH, CDR2 LQKENI. The CDR3 length is 13 residues. The V end was cut by 3 bases, the J end by 8 bases, with 13 bases between. The CDR3 nucleotides read TGTGCCAGCTCACCGAAACCAAACGAGGGCTACACCTTC. Its translation is CASSPKPNEGYTF.

This chain uses TRBV5-1 with TRBJ1-1; weak D call: TRBD1 (6 bases). This CDR3 region has 15 residues. Trimming left V 6 bases short and J 4 bases short, with 19 bases between. From germline, CDR1 is SGHRS and CDR2 YFSETQ. The DNA of the CDR3 is TGCGCCAGCAAACAACGGACAGTTTCTGTCACTGAAGCTTTCTTT. The encoded protein is CASKQRTVSVTEAFF.

This chain joins TRBV11-2 and TRBJ2-3; D may be TRBD2 (6 bases). Trimming took off 1 base at V and 6 bases at J, with 8 bases between the two ends. The CDR3 runs to 13 residues. In germline, CDR1 is SGHAT, CDR2 FQNNGV. CDR3 amino acids: CASSLARGDTQYF. The CDR3 DNA follows: TGTGCCAGCAGCTTAGCCCGGGGGGATACGCAGTATTTT.

This clone was observed once. V and J are TRBV19 and TRBJ2-7, with D tentatively TRBD1 (5 bases). Germline CDR1 reads LNHDA; CDR2 reads SQIVND (reference sequence). V dropped 4 bases and J dropped 5 bases, with 15 bases sitting between them. This CDR3 region has 14 residues. CDR3 region: CASSRGQMPDEQYF. The CDR3 DNA follows: TGTGCCAGTAGTAGGGGCCAGATGCCGGACGAGCAGTACTTC.

This clone occurred once. This chain uses TRBV30 with TRBJ1-4; D gene unclear. Germline CDR1 GTSNPN, CDR2 SVGIG (reference sequence). The CDR3 spans 14 residues. V gave up 2 bases and J gave up 5 bases, with 12 bases separating them. CDR3 sequence reads: CAWSYLGRNEKLFF. The CDR3, as DNA: TGTGCCTGGAGTTATTTGGGCAGAAATGAAAAACTGTTTTTT.

The chain is built from TRBV6-5 and TRBJ1-1, with 7 bases that match TRBD1. Germline-derived CDR1 and CDR2 are MNHEY and SVGAGI. The CDR3 extends over 12 amino acids. The V segment lost 6 bases and the J segment 4 bases; nucleotides outside the gene matches: 2. The CDR3: CASRGGGTEAFF. The CDR3 coding sequence is TGTGCCAGCAGAGGGGGCGGCACTGAAGCTTTCTTT.